This T cell receptor (beta chain) is from a study of identical twins. Whole-study results and caveats: Carriage of fewer insertions was seen in abundant cord blood beta clonotypes, whereas memory repertoires showed none.

A universal primer site was added by template switching, and unique molecular identifiers were carried by the cDNA. Each CDR3 protein is one row after TCRdb ran MiXCR on the 5' RACE reads. The table includes about 530,000 distinct CDR3 sequences, approximately 20% detected once. This CDR3 region has 14 residues. Germline V gene lookup returns CDR1 SGDLS and CDR2 YYNGEE. The V and J ends lost 6 bases and 0 bases respectively, with 11 bases between them. There are a few counts of this clonotype. No antigen is known for it. These records were also assigned to another study, of yellow fever vaccine responses in identical twins.

The receptor was isolated from a woman between 18 and 29 years old in good health. Sequencing was done on a sample of CD4+ T cells sorted from blood. This chain uses TRBV9 with TRBJ2-3, with a tentative D call TRBD2 (5 bases). In nucleotides, the CDR3 is TGTGCCAGCACCCCTAGCAGAAGCACAGATACGCAGTATTTT. Translating it yields CASTPSRSTDTQYF.